A selection of T cell receptor beta chains follows, all from one sample in a study of graft-versus-host responses after intestinal transplantation. The repertoire was sequenced with immunoSEQ multiplex PCR; TCRdb's copy has only in-frame clones and lacks some. The sample contains about 24,000 clones, 80% to 90% of which appear only once. The material was PBMCs, obtained around 14 months after intestinal transplant. These receptors were taken from a human patient who received an intestinal transplant, so some T cells may come from the graft donor. CDR3s include the opening cysteine and the closing phenylalanine or tryptophan. A D gene is named only where the DNA matches it firmly. Where a row states a size, it is once, few, many or the class of an expanded clone; other rows omit it.

v_gene: TRBV11-2
d_gene: TRBD2
abundance: -
j_gene: TRBJ2-5
CDR3nt: TGTGCCAGCAGCTTTGGGGGGGAAGAGACCCAGTACTTC
CDR3aa: CASSFGGEETQYF

v_gene: TRBV7-7
d_gene: TRBD1
abundance: -
j_gene: TRBJ2-1
CDR3nt: TGTGCTAGCAGCTTAGCAGGGGGCGATTTCGATGAGCAGTTCTTC
CDR3aa: CASSLAGGDFDEQFF

v_gene: TRBV10-1
d_gene: TRBD2
abundance: -
j_gene: TRBJ2-7
CDR3nt: TGCGCCAGCAGCTCGAGGGGGTTAGCGGGGGACTCCTACGAGCAGTACTTC
CDR3aa: CASSSRGLAGDSYEQYF

v_gene: TRBV7-9
d_gene: -
abundance: -
j_gene: TRBJ1-1
CDR3nt: TGTGCCAGCAGCTTAGGTGGGGCGAGTACTGAAGCTTTCTTT
CDR3aa: CASSLGGASTEAFF

v_gene: TRBV10-3
d_gene: -
abundance: -
j_gene: TRBJ2-7
CDR3nt: TGTGCCATCAGTGCGGGGAGGAGGGACGCCTACGAGCAGTACTTC
CDR3aa: CAISAGRRDAYEQYF

v_gene: TRBV5-1
d_gene: -
abundance: -
j_gene: TRBJ2-7
CDR3nt: TGCGCCAGCAGCTTGAAGTGGGGGGCCTGGCGGGAGTCCTCCTACGAGCAGTACTTC
CDR3aa: CASSLKWGAWRESSYEQYF

v_gene: TRBV7-3
d_gene: -
abundance: few
j_gene: TRBJ2-5
CDR3nt: TGTGCCAGCAGCCTTGTAGGGACCTCTCAAGAGACCCAGTACTTC
CDR3aa: CASSLVGTSQETQYF

v_gene: TRBV19
d_gene: -
abundance: -
j_gene: TRBJ2-1
CDR3nt: TGTGCCAGTAGTATCGGGACGGTGATTGGGAATGAGCAGTTCTTC
CDR3aa: CASSIGTVIGNEQFF

v_gene: TRBV12-2
d_gene: -
abundance: -
j_gene: TRBJ2-7
CDR3nt: TGTGCAAGTCGCTTAGCGGTTTCTTCCGGACAGGGTATTCCTTACGAGCAGTACTTC
CDR3aa: CASRLAVSSGQGIPYEQYF

v_gene: TRBV19
d_gene: TRBD2
abundance: -
j_gene: TRBJ2-1
CDR3nt: TGTGCCAGTAGTATTCATGGGACTAAACGTAGCCGATCCTACAATGAGCAGTTCTTC
CDR3aa: CASSIHGTKRSRSYNEQFF

v_gene: TRBV6-6
d_gene: -
abundance: -
j_gene: TRBJ2-3
CDR3nt: TGTGCCAGCAGCCCAACCAGGCCGCCAGATACGCAGTATTTT
CDR3aa: CASSPTRPPDTQYF

v_gene: TRBV5-4
d_gene: -
abundance: -
j_gene: TRBJ1-3
CDR3nt: TGTGCCAGCAGCTCCGGTTTAGATTTCGGAAACACCATATATTTT
CDR3aa: CASSSGLDFGNTIYF

v_gene: TRBV19
d_gene: -
abundance: -
j_gene: TRBJ2-7
CDR3nt: TGTGCCAGTAGTATTACCCACGACTCTTCCTTTTACGAGCAGTACTTC
CDR3aa: CASSITHDSSFYEQYF

v_gene: TRBV28
d_gene: -
abundance: -
j_gene: TRBJ2-3
CDR3nt: TGTGCCAGCAGTTTAGGGGTCTGGCGAGCAGATACGCAGTATTTT
CDR3aa: CASSLGVWRADTQYF

v_gene: TRBV5-6
d_gene: TRBD1
abundance: -
j_gene: TRBJ1-4
CDR3nt: TGTGCCAGCAGCTTCGGCAGGGGGTATGAAAAACTGTTTTTT
CDR3aa: CASSFGRGYEKLFF

v_gene: TRBV5-1
d_gene: TRBD2
abundance: -
j_gene: TRBJ2-1
CDR3nt: TGCGCCAGCAGCTTCCTGCGGGAGGGCGGGGATGAGCAGTTCTTC
CDR3aa: CASSFLREGGDEQFF

v_gene: TRBV18
d_gene: TRBD1
abundance: -
j_gene: TRBJ1-2
CDR3nt: TGTGCCAGCTCCCGAGGACAGGGGTGGCATGGCTACACCTTC
CDR3aa: CASSRGQGWHGYTF

v_gene: TRBV6-5
d_gene: -
abundance: -
j_gene: TRBJ2-2
CDR3nt: TGTGCCAGCAGTCTGAACACCGGGGAGCTGTTTTTT
CDR3aa: CASSLNTGELFF

v_gene: TRBV6-1
d_gene: -
abundance: once
j_gene: TRBJ2-7
CDR3nt: TGTGCCAGCAGTGAGGGGGGAATAGTGTACGAGCAGTACTTC
CDR3aa: CASSEGGIVYEQYF

v_gene: TRBV6-1
d_gene: TRBD2
abundance: -
j_gene: TRBJ2-7
CDR3nt: TGTGCCAGCAGCGACATAGCGGGAACGCCCTACGAGCAGTACTTC
CDR3aa: CASSDIAGTPYEQYF

v_gene: TRBV13
d_gene: -
abundance: -
j_gene: TRBJ2-2
CDR3nt: TGTGCCAGCAGGCTCCAGTGGGGCACCGGGGAGCTGTTTTTT
CDR3aa: CASRLQWGTGELFF

v_gene: TRBV6-1
d_gene: -
abundance: -
j_gene: TRBJ1-1
CDR3nt: TGTGCCAGCAGTTACAGGTTTGAAGCTTTCTTT
CDR3aa: CASSYRFEAFF